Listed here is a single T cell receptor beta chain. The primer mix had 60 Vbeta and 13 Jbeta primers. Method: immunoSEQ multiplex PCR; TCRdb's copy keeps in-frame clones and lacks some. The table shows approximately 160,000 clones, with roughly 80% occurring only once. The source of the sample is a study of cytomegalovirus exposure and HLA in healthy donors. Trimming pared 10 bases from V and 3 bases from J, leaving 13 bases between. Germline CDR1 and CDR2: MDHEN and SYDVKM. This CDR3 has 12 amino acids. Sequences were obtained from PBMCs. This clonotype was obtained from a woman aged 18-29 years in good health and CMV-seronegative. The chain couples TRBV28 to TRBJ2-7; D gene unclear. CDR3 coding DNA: TGTGCCACCAAGTATGCGAGCTACGAGCAGTACTTC. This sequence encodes CATKYASYEQYF. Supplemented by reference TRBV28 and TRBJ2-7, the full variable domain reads DVKVTQSSRYLVKRTGEKVFLECVQDMDHENMFWYRQDPGLGLRLIYFSYDVKMKEKGDIPEGYSVSREKKERFSLILESASTNQTSMYLCATKYASYEQYFGPGTRLTVT.